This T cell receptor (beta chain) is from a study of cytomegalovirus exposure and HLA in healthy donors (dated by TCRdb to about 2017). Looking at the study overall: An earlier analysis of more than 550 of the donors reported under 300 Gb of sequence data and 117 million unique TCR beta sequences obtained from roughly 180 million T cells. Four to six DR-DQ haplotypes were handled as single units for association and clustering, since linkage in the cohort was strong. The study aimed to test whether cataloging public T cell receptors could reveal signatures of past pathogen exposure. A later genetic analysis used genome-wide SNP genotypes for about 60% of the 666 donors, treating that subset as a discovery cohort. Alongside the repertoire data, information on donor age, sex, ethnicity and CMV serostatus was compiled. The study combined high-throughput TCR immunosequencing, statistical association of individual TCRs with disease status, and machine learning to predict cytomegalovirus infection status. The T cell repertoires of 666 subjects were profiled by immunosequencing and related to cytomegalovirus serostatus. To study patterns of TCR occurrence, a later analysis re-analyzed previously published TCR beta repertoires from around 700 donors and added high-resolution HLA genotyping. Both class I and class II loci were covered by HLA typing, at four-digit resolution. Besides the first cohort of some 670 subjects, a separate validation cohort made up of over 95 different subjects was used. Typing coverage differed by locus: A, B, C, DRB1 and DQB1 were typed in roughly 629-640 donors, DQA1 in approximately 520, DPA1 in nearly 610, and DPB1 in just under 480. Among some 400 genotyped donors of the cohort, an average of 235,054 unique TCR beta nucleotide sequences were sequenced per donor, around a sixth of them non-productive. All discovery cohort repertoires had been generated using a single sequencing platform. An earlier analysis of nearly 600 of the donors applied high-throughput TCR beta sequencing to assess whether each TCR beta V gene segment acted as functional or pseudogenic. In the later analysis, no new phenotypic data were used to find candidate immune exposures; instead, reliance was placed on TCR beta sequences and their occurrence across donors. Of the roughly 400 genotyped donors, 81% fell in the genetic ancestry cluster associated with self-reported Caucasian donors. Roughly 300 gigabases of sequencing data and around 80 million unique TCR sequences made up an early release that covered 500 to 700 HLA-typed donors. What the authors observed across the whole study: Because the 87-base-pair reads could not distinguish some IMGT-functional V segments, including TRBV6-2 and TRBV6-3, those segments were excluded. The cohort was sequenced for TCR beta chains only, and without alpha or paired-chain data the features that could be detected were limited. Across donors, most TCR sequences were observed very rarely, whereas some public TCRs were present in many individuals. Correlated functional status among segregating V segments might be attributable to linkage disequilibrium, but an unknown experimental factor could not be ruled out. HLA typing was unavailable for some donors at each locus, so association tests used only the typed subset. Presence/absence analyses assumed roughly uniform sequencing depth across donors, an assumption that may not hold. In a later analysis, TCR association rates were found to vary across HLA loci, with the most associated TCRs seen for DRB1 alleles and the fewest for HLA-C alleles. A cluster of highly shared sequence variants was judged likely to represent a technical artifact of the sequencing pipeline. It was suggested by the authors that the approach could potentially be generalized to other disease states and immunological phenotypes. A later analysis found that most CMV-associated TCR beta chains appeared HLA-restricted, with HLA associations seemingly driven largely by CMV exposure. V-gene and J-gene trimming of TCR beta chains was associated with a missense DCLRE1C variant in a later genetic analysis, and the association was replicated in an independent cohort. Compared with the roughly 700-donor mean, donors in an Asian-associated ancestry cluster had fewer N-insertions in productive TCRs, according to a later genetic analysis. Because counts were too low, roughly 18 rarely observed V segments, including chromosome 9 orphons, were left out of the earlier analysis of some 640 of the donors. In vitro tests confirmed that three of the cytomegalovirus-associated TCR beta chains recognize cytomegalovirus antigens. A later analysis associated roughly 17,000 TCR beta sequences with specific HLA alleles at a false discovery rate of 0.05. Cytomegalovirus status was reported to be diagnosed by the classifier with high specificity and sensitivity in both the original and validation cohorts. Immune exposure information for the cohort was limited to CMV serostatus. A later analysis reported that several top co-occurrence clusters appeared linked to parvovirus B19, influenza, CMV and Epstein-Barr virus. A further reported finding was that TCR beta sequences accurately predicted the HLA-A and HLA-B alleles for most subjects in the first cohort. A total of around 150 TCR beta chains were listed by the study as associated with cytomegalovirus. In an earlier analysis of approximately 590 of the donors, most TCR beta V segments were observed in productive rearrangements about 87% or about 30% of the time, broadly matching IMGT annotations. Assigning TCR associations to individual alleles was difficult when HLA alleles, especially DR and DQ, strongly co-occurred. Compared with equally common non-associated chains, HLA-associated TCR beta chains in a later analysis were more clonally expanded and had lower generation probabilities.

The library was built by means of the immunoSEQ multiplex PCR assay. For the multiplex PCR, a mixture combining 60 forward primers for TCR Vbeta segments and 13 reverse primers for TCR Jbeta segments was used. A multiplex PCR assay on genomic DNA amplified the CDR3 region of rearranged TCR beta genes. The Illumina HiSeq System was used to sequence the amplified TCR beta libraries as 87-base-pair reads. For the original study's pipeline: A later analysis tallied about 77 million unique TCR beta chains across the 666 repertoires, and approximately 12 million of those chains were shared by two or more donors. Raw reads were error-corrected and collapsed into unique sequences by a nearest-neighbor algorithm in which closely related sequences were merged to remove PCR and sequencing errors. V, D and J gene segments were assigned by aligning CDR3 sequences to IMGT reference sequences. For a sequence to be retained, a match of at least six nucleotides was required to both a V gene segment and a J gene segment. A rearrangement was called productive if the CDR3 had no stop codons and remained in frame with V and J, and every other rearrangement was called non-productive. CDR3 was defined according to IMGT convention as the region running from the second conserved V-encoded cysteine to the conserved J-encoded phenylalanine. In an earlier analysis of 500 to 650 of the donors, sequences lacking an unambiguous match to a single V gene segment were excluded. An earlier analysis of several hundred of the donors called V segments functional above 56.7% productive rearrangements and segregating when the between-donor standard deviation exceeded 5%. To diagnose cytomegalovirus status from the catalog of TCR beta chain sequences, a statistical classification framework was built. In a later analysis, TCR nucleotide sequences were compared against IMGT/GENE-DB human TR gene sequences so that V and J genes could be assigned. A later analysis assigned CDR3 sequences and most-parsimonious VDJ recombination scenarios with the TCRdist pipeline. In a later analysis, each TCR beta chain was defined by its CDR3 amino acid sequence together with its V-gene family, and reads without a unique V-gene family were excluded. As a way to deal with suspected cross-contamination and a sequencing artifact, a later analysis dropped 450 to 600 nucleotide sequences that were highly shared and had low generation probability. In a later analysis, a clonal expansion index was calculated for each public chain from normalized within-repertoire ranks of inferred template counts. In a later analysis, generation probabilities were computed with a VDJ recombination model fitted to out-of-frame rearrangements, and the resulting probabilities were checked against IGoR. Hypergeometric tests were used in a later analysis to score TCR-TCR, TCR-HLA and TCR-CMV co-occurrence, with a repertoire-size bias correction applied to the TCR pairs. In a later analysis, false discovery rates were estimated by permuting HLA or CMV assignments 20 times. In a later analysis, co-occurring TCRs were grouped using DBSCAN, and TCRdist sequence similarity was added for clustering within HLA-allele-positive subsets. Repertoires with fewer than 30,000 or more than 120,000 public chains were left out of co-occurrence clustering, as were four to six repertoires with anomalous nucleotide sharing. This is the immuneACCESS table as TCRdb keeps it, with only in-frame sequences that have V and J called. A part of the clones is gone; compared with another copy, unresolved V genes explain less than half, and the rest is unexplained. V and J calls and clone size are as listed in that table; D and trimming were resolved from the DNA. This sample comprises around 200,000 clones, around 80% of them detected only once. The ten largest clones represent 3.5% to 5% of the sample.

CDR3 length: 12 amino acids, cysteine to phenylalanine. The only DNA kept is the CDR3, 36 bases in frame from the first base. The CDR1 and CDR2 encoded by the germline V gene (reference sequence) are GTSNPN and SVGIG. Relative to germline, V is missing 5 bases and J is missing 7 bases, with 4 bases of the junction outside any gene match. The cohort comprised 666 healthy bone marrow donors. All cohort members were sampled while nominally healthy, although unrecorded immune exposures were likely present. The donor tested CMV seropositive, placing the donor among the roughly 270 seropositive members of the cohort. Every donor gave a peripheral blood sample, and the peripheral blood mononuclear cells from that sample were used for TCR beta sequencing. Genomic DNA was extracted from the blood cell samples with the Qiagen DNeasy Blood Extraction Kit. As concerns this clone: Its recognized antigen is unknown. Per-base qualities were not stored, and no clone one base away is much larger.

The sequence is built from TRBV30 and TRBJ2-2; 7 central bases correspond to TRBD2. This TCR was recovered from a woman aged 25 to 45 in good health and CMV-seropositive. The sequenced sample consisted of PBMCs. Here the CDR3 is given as CAWDGLGGELFF. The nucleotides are TGTGCCTGGGATGGACTAGGCGGGGAGCTGTTTTTT.